This T cell receptor (beta chain) is drawn from a study of neurological immune-mediated disorders. The CDR3 totals 10 residues. The V gene's germline CDR1 is LNHNV and CDR2 YYDKDF (reference sequence). Noted time point: longitudinal time-point 2. The study used blood bank volunteers in Maryland, USA, as healthy controls. Unsorted libraries were prepared from 2 million PBMCs that had been stored at -80 C. 5'RACE employing 10-nucleotide random UMIs yielded the cDNA. In every sequencing run, more than 200 million TCR-beta sequences were generated from 15-18 subjects. TCRdb called the 5' RACE reads again in MiXCR, with one record for every CDR3 protein. The table shows fewer than 40,000 distinct CDR3 sequences, with more than 10% occurring only once.

V is TRBV15 and J is TRBJ2-3; possibly TRBD1 or TRBD2 for D (6 bases each). The specimen was PBMCs. The origin of this receptor is a woman in her 40s in good health. CDR3 loop: CATGAYTQYF. For the CDR3, the DNA is TGTGCAACGGGGGCATATACGCAGTATTTT.